Included here is one TCR beta chain sequence, with context. Its antigen remains unidentified. This sample is drawn from a study of cytomegalovirus exposure and HLA in healthy donors. General study findings and limits: Researchers reportedly found TCR beta sequences accurately predicted most subjects' HLA-A and HLA-B alleles. TCR beta V- and J-gene trimming, according to a later analysis, was linked to a missense DCLRE1C variant.

The PCR was carried out with 60 Vbeta primers and 13 Jbeta primers. Libraries were prepared by immunoSEQ multiplex PCR; TCRdb keeps only in-frame clonotypes and omits some of them. The table includes around 130,000 clones, 73% detected once. V lost 3 bases, J lost 7 bases, and 19 bases lay in between. Germline assignment: CDR1 SGDLS and CDR2 YYNGEE. The CDR3 consists of 15 residues. The sequenced material came from PBMCs. The J gene is TRBJ1-1, the V gene TRBV9; TRBD1 might be the D (5 bases). This TCR was recovered from a woman aged 40 to 50 in good health and CMV-seropositive. CDR3 residues: CASSAQGNSRFEAFF. CDR3 DNA sequence: TGTGCCAGCAGCGCCCAGGGTAACTCCCGATTTGAAGCTTTCTTT. Together with reference TRBV9 and TRBJ1-1, the CDR3 gives the full variable domain: DSGVTQTPKHLITATGQRVTLRCSPRSGDLSVYWYQQSLDQGLQFLIQYYNGEERAKGNILERFSAQQFPDLHSELNLSSLELGDSALYFCASSAQGNSRFEAFFGQGTRLTVV.